Below, 10 T cell receptor beta chains from the same sample are listed, as sequenced in a study of CD4 T cells in relation to SARS-CoV-2 and coronaviruses. CD4+ T cells from unexposed donors were obtained before the COVID-19 pandemic (2011-2018). TCRdb keeps only in-frame clones here, not all; method: immunoSEQ multiplex PCR. The sample includes 60,000 to 80,000 clones, approximately 87% of them seen just once. The sample comprised memory CD4+ T cells from PBMCs. Receptors originate from a human donor in good health.

The chain carries TRBV27 and TRBJ2-2; no clear D gene. The CDR3 runs to 14 residues. The V gene lost 2 bases and the J gene lost 0 bases, with 4 bases spanning the gap. The germline V gene has CDR1 MNHEY and CDR2 SMNVEV (reference sequence). CDR3 in DNA: TGTGCCAGCAGTTTAGACGCGAACACCGGGGAGCTGTTTTTT. It is translated as CASSLDANTGELFF.

This clone came up a few times. This chain joins TRBV7-2 and TRBJ2-1, with 11 bases aligning to TRBD2. CDR1 and CDR2 from the germline V gene are SGHTA and FQGNSA. The CDR3 consists of 17 residues. The trim removed 1 base at V and 10 bases at J, leaving 12 bases unmatched. The CDR3 DNA is TGTGCCAGCAGCTTAGTGAGAGGGCTAGCGGGAGGTTGGGAGCAGTTCTTC. Protein product: CASSLVRGLAGGWEQFF.

The rearrangement joins TRBV7-3 to TRBJ2-1; D could derive from TRBD1 or TRBD2 (6 bases each). This CDR3 has 15 amino acids. Germline V lookup: CDR1 SGHTA, CDR2 FQGTGA. V lost 3 bases, J lost 2 bases, and 11 bases lay in between. For the CDR3, the DNA is TGTGCCAGCAGCTTCCGAGGGGGGACCTACAATGAGCAGTTCTTC. It translates to CASSFRGGTYNEQFF. The whole variable domain, remainder taken from reference TRBV7-3 and TRBJ2-1, is GAGVSQTPSNKVTEKGKYVELRCDPISGHTALYWYRQSLGQGPEFLIYFQGTGAADDSGLPNDRFFAVRPEGSVSTLKIQRTERGDSAVYLCASSFRGGTYNEQFFGPGTRLTVL.

The chain recombines TRBV3-1 (or the pseudogene TRBV3-2) with TRBJ2-2; D possibly corresponds to TRBD2 (6 bases). This CDR3 is built from 14 residues. V lost 3 bases and J lost 6, with 11 bases in between. Germline CDR1 LGHDT, CDR2 YNNKEL (reference sequence). DNA of the CDR3: TGTGCCAGCAGCCAGGGGGGAGTACCCGGGGAGCTGTTTTTT. This translates into CASSQGGVPGELFF.

The chain couples TRBV28 to TRBJ2-1, with D uncertain. Germline values: CDR1 MDHEN, CDR2 SYDVKM. The CDR3 is 16 residues long. Trimming cost V 6 bases and J 5 bases, with 20 bases left between them. The CDR3 DNA sequence: TGTGCCAGCAGACCACCCCTAGGGAAGAAGAACAATGAGCAGTTCTTC. This codes for CASRPPLGKKNNEQFF.

The chain joins TRBV5-1 to TRBJ1-3; the D is unclear. Trimming shortened V by 6 bases and J by 2 bases, and 15 bases separated the two germline ends. Per the germline V gene, CDR1 is SGHRS and CDR2 is YFSETQ. The CDR3 runs 15 residues. The CDR3 here is CASKVDGRPGNTIYF. The CDR3 DNA is TGCGCCAGCAAAGTGGACGGACGGCCTGGAAACACCATATATTTT.

The chain uses TRBV3-1 (or the pseudogene TRBV3-2) and TRBJ1-2; 7 nucleotides line up with TRBD1. With V trimmed by 4 bases and J by 3 bases, 5 bases remained unmatched. CDR1 LGHDT and CDR2 YNNKEL come from the germline V gene (reference sequence). The CDR3 is made up of 14 amino acids. The CDR3 region has the DNA TGTGCCAGCAGCCTCTTCGACAGGGACTATGGCTACACCTTC. Translated: CASSLFDRDYGYTF.

This clone was detected once. This rearrangement joins TRBV24-1 to TRBJ2-3; TRBD2 agrees at 13 bases. This CDR3 has 15 amino acids. J was trimmed by 6 bases and V by 5 bases; bases with no gene match: 4. CDR1 KGHDR and CDR2 SFDVKD come from the germline V gene. DNA for the CDR3: TGTGCCACCAGTGGTCGGACTAGCGGGAGTGATACGCAGTATTTT. Amino acids: CATSGRTSGSDTQYF.

The chain joins TRBV5-1 to TRBJ1-1; tentatively, D is TRBD1 (6 bases). Germline V CDR1 and CDR2: SGHRS, YFSETQ. The CDR3 runs to 15 residues. Trimming took 0 bases from V and 5 from J, leaving 14 bases between them. CDR3 nucleotide sequence: TGCGCCAGCAGCTTGGAGTCCAGGGGAAGAACTGAAGCTTTCTTT. Encoded protein: CASSLESRGRTEAFF.

This chain joins TRBV3-1 (or the pseudogene TRBV3-2) and TRBJ1-2; D gene unclear. The V end was cut by 6 bases, the J end by 4 bases, with 6 bases between. Germline assignment: CDR1 LGHDT and CDR2 YNNKEL (reference sequence). The CDR3 contains 11 residues. The DNA for the CDR3 is TGTGCCAGCAGTCTCGGCTATGGCTACACCTTC. Translating it yields CASSLGYGYTF.